This T cell receptor (beta chain) was obtained from a study of cytomegalovirus exposure and HLA in healthy donors. Per germline, CDR1 SNHLY and CDR2 FYNNEI. This CDR3 region has 13 residues. The PCR was carried out with 60 Vbeta primers and 13 Jbeta primers. Sequenced by immunoSEQ multiplex PCR; TCRdb stores in-frame clones only, minus some. The data hold fewer than 200,000 clones, with less than 90% observed a single time. As to this clone: The junction departs from the called germline gene at one end, perhaps through a read error.

The sequence was obtained from a girl in the first two years of life in good health and CMV-seronegative. Sequencing used PBMCs. The chain has TRBV2 and TRBJ2-7; D could derive from TRBD1 or TRBD2 (7 bases each). CDR3 DNA: TGTGCCGGCAGCGGGACAGCTTCCTACGAGCAGTACTTC. Its translation: CAGSGTASYEQYF. The variable domain in full, completed from reference TRBV2 and TRBJ2-7, reads EPEVTQTPSHQVTQMGQEVILRCVPISNHLYFYWYRQILGQKVEFLVSFYNNEISEKSEIFDDQFSVERPDGSNFTLKIRSTKLEDSAMYFCAGSGTASYEQYFGPGTRLTVT.